The 18 T cell receptor beta chains listed next were all sequenced from one sample in a study of regulatory T cells in long-lasting Graves disease. Combining iRepertoire HTBI primers with Arm-PCR of CDR3 regions, the authors built TCR beta libraries. TCRdb called the multiplex PCR reads again in MiXCR, with one record for every CDR3 protein. The data contain 430,000 or so distinct CDR3 sequences, around 23% of them singletons. Time point noted: persistent/refractory GD, antithyroid drugs over 5 years with positive TRAb. PBMCs provided the RNA from which the TCR library was made. This material consisted of peripheral blood mononuclear cells (PBMCs), taken when the disease was refractory, from a patient treated with antithyroid drugs. These receptors originate from a female donor with Graves disease.

The table lists this clonotype with a few counts. The rearrangement links TRBV15 to TRBJ1-3, with TRBD1 matching over 7 bases. V dropped 9 bases and J dropped 0; count of bases not matched to a gene: 8. This CDR3 has 15 residues. The germline gives CDR1 LNHNV, CDR2 YYDKDF (reference sequence). The CDR3 reads CATGMDRISGNTIYF. For the CDR3, the DNA is TGTGCCACTGGAATGGACAGGATCTCTGGAAACACCATATATTTT. Based on the CDR3 plus reference TRBV15 and TRBJ1-3, the full variable domain is DAMVIQNPRYQVTQFGKPVTLSCSQTLNHNVMYWYQQKSSQAPKLLFHYYDKDFNNEADTPDNFQSRRPNTSFCFLDIRSPGLGDTAMYLCATGMDRISGNTIYFGEGSWLTVV.

This clonotype has a count of ten or more. The rearrangement uses TRBV15 and TRBJ2-5; no definite D call. There are 15 residues in the CDR3. Germline loops: CDR1 LNHNV, CDR2 YYDKDF (reference sequence). Deletions cut 0 bases from V and 4 bases from J, with 12 bases between. The CDR3 coding sequence is TGTGCCACCAGCAGAGATGTGGGGTTCCTAGAGACCCAGTACTTC. Residues: CATSRDVGFLETQYF. The full variable domain, its missing parts supplied by reference TRBV15 and TRBJ2-5, is DAMVIQNPRYQVTQFGKPVTLSCSQTLNHNVMYWYQQKSSQAPKLLFHYYDKDFNNEADTPDNFQSRRPNTSFCFLDIRSPGLGDTAMYLCATSRDVGFLETQYFGPGTRLLVL.

This clonotype was counted ten times or more. The chain joins TRBV20-1 to TRBJ2-5; TRBD2 matches at 7 bases. The CDR3 has 15 amino acids. Trimming cost V 0 bases and J 2 bases; bases outside gene matches: 6. Germline values: CDR1 DFQATT, CDR2 SNEGSKA (reference sequence). This CDR3 is CSARDRREGQETQYF. As DNA, the CDR3 is TGCAGTGCTAGAGATCGCAGGGAGGGACAAGAGACCCAGTACTTC.

Concerning this clonotype itself: Given a much more abundant clone one base away, this may be a read error. The chain carries TRBV5-5 and TRBJ1-6, with 9 bases that match TRBD1. V trimming: 3 bases; J trimming: 5 bases; junction bases outside the gene matches: 3. Germline CDR1 and CDR2: SGHKS and YYEKEE (reference sequence). This CDR3 is built from 15 residues. The CDR3 reads CASSSRDRDNSPLHF. In nucleotides, the CDR3 is TGTGCCAGCAGCTCCCGGGACAGGGATAATTCACCCCTCCACTTT.

This clonotype has a handful of counts. V usage is TRBV20-1 and J usage is TRBJ1-2; tentative D call: TRBD1 (5 bases). V lost 3 bases and J 8 bases, leaving 22 bases between the germline ends. Germline CDR1 is DFQATT and CDR2 is SNEGSKA (reference sequence). The CDR3 consists of 15 residues. In nucleotides, the CDR3 is TGCAGTGCTAGGGCCGAGATGGGGCTACAGAGAGGCTACACCTTC. Protein: CSARAEMGLQRGYTF.

This clonotype was observed a handful of times. The V gene is TRBV27, the J gene TRBJ2-2; 15 positions match TRBD2. From germline, CDR1 is MNHEY and CDR2 SMNVEV (reference sequence). CDR3 length equals 18 residues. V was pared by 3 bases and J by 2 bases, with 4 bases of the junction left unmatched. CDR3 sequence (DNA): TGTGCCAGCAGTTTTCCGGGACTAGCGGGAGGAAACACCGGGGAGCTGTTTTTT. The encoded protein is CASSFPGLAGGNTGELFF.

This clonotype has only a few counts. The CDR3 DNA sequence: TGTGCCAGCAGCCCCAAGTACCGGGGACCCTACGAGCAGTACTTC. Translating gives CASSPKYRGPYEQYF. V usage is TRBV9 and J usage is TRBJ2-7; D is perhaps TRBD1 or TRBD2 (5 bases each). This CDR3 contains 15 residues. With 4 bases removed from V and 2 bases from J, the gap between germline ends came to 16 bases. The germline V gene has CDR1 SGDLS and CDR2 YYNGEE.

This clonotype was seen many times. The rearrangement joins TRBV28 to TRBJ2-7, with a tentative D call TRBD2 (6 bases). The CDR3 is made up of 15 amino acids. Deletions cut 5 bases from V and 2 bases from J, with 16 bases between. From germline, CDR1 is MDHEN and CDR2 SYDVKM. Here the CDR3 DNA reads TGTGCCAGCAGTGTGGGACTTTTGACAGCCTACGAGCAGTACTTC. Amino acids: CASSVGLLTAYEQYF.

The chain recombines TRBV28 with TRBJ1-2; maybe TRBD1 (6 bases). The germline CDR1 and CDR2 sequences are MDHEN and SYDVKM. Trimming pared 2 bases from V and 5 bases from J, leaving 15 bases between. There are 15 residues in the CDR3. Here the CDR3 DNA reads TGTGCCAGCAGTTTAGGTCGGGGGGCGTGGTATGGCTACACCTTC. It specifies CASSLGRGAWYGYTF.

This chain joins TRBV15 and TRBJ1-4, with TRBD1 matching over 7 bases. The length of the CDR3 is 15 residues. J was trimmed by 5 bases and V by 0 bases; bases with no gene match: 3. Germline V gene lookup returns CDR1 LNHNV and CDR2 YYDKDF (reference sequence). The CDR3 sequence is CATSRDPGGNEKLFF. The CDR3 nucleotides are TGTGCCACCAGCAGAGATCCAGGGGGGAATGAAAAACTGTTTTTT.

This clonotype was seen more than once but under ten times. The chain is built from TRBV20-1 and TRBJ2-7; D gene uncertain. The CDR3 sequence is 12 residues long. Germline V gene data show CDR1 as DFQATT and CDR2 as SNEGSKA (reference sequence). Between the trimmed V and J ends, which lost 2 bases and 2 bases, there was a span of 7 bases. The CDR3 DNA sequence: TGCAGTGCTAGACAGGTTGCCTACGAGCAGTACTTC. Translation: CSARQVAYEQYF.

V is TRBV12-5 and J is TRBJ2-1; TRBD2 is a possible D gene (6 bases). The germline V and J ends were trimmed by 3 bases and 0 bases, with 12 bases remaining between them. The CDR3 spans 16 residues. Germline V gives CDR1 LGHNT, CDR2 FRNRAP. DNA for the CDR3: TGTGCTAGTGGTTTTGGCGGGGATAGCTCCTACAATGAGCAGTTCTTC. It specifies CASGFGGDSSYNEQFF.

This clonotype was observed a few times. The rearrangement links TRBV5-4 to TRBJ2-2, with TRBD2 matching 9 bases. V lost 3 bases to trimming and J lost 8 bases; unmatched junction nucleotides: 8. CDR3 length: 15 amino acids. Germline CDR1 and CDR2: SGHNT and YYREEE (reference sequence). CDR3 sequence reads: CASSSRSGGEGELFF. The CDR3 nucleotides are TGTGCCAGCAGCTCCCGTAGCGGGGGTGAGGGGGAGCTGTTTTTT.

This clonotype appeared many times. The chain couples TRBV2 to TRBJ2-1, with 7 positions matching TRBD2. The CDR3 runs to 15 residues. CDR1 is SNHLY, CDR2 FYNNEI, per germline. The V and J ends lost 3 bases and 6 bases, in that order; junction bases with no gene match: 8. The CDR3 bases are TGTGCCAGCAGTGAGGGAAGCGGGATTGTCAATGAGCAGTTCTTC. Residues: CASSEGSGIVNEQFF.

This clonotype has ten or more counts. This chain uses TRBV7-2 with TRBJ2-7; D possibly corresponds to TRBD2 (6 bases). With 0 bases removed from V and 1 base from J, the gap between germline ends came to 22 bases. Per the germline V gene, CDR1 is SGHTA and CDR2 is FQGNSA. This CDR3 region has 19 residues. The CDR3 coding sequence is TGTGCCAGCAGCTTAGCATTAGACCTGAATCGGGGGTTTTCCTACGAGCAGTACTTC. Protein sequence: CASSLALDLNRGFSYEQYF.

This chain's CDR3 is CSAKDRLFGEQYF. The CDR3 DNA follows: TGCAGTGCTAAGGACAGGTTGTTTGGCGAGCAGTACTTC. The genes are TRBV20-1 and TRBJ2-7, with 7 bases matching TRBD1. This CDR3 is built from 13 residues. CDR1 is DFQATT, CDR2 SNEGSKA, per germline (reference sequence). The V gene end was trimmed by 4 bases and the J gene end by 6 bases; junction bases not matched to a gene: 9.

This clonotype was detected ten times or more. V and J are TRBV10-3 and TRBJ1-1; the D gene is possibly TRBD1 (5 bases). Trimming pared 0 bases from V and 1 base from J, leaving 15 bases between. The CDR3 is 17 residues long. Germline CDR1 is ENHRY and CDR2 is SYGVKD. CDR3 amino acids: CAISESLRRDPNTEAFF. The CDR3 nucleotides are TGTGCCATCAGTGAGTCACTCAGGAGGGACCCGAACACTGAAGCTTTCTTT.

This clonotype was counted ten times or more. CDR3 coding DNA: TGTGCCAGCAAACGGGAGGGTAGCTACGAGCAGTACTTC. Amino acids: CASKREGSYEQYF. This chain connects TRBV2 to TRBJ2-7, with TRBD2 identical over 8 bases. The CDR3 has 13 amino acids. Germline CDR1 SNHLY, CDR2 FYNNEI. The V gene end was trimmed by 7 bases and the J gene end by 3 bases; junction bases not matched to a gene: 5.